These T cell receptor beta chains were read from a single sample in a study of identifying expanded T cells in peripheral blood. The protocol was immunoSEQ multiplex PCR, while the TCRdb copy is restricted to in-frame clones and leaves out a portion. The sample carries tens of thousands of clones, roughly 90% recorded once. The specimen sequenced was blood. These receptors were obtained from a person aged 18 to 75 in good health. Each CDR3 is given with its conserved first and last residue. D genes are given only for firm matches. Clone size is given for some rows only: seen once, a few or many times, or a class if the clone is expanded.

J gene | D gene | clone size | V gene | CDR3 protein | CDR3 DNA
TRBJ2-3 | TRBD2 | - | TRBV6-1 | CASSVSRTSGAFTDTQYF | TGTGCCAGCAGTGTTTCACGGACTAGCGGGGCGTTCACAGATACGCAGTATTTT
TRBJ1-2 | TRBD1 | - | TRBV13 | CASSPKDRGYGYTF | TGTGCCAGCAGCCCTAAGGACAGGGGCTATGGCTACACCTTC
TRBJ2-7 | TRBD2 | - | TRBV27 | CASSFRRLAGASYEQYF | TGTGCCAGCAGTTTCCGCCGTCTAGCGGGAGCTTCCTACGAGCAGTACTTC
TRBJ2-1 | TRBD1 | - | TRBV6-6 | CASRDRIYNEQFF | TGTGCCAGCAGGGACAGGATTTACAATGAGCAGTTCTTC
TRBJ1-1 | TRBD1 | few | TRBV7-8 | CASSSTGKTEAFF | TGTGCCAGCAGCTCGACAGGGAAGACTGAAGCTTTCTTT
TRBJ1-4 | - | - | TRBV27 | CASSSAYNEKLFF | TGTGCCAGCAGTTCAGCCTATAATGAAAAACTGTTTTTT
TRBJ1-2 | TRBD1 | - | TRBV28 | CASRPGQGVADYGYTF | TGTGCCAGCAGGCCGGGACAGGGGGTAGCTGACTATGGCTACACCTTC
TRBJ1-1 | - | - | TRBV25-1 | CASSGTRESAFF | TGTGCCAGCAGTGGAACCAGGGAGAGCGCTTTCTTT
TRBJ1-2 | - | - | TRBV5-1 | CASTVQPGQNYGYTF | TGCGCCAGCACCGTACAGCCAGGCCAGAACTATGGCTACACCTTC
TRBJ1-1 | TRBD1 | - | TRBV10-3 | CAISTGTGRSDTEAFF | TGTGCCATCAGTACCGGGACAGGGAGGTCGGACACTGAAGCTTTCTTT
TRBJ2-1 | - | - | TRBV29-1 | CSVERNEQFF | TGCAGCGTTGAGCGCAATGAGCAGTTCTTC
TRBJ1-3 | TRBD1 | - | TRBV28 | CASSSGTGRNTIYF | TGTGCCAGCAGTTCCGGGACAGGGAGAAACACCATATATTTT
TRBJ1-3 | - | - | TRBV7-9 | CASSLEGGNTIYF | TGTGCCAGCAGCTTAGAGGGGGGAAACACCATATATTTT
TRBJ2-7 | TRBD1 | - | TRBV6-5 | CASSYSSYRGSYEQYF | TGTGCCAGCAGTTACTCGTCGTACAGGGGGTCCTACGAGCAGTACTTC
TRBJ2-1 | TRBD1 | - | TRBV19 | CASGTGTYNEQFF | TGTGCCAGTGGGACAGGGACCTACAATGAGCAGTTCTTC
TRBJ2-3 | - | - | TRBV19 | CASSINGARADTQYF | TGTGCCAGTAGTATAAACGGGGCACGAGCAGATACGCAGTATTTT
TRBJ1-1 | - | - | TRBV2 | CASGSTFGANTEAFF | TGTGCCAGCGGCAGTACCTTTGGGGCGAACACTGAAGCTTTCTTT
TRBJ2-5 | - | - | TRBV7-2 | CASTPVAGQETQYF | TGTGCCAGCACACCGGTCGCCGGCCAAGAGACCCAGTACTTC
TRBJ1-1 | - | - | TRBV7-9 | CASSLDSPVPLGTEAFF | TGTGCCAGCAGCTTAGATAGCCCGGTTCCGCTCGGGACTGAAGCTTTCTTT
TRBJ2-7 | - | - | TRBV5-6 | CASSLDWREQYF | TGTGCCAGCAGCTTGGATTGGCGCGAGCAGTACTTC
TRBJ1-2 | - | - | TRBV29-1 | CSVERIYGYTF | TGCAGCGTTGAACGGATCTATGGCTACACCTTC
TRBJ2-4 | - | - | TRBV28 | CASLSPASYRTHF | TGTGCCAGCTTAAGCCCTGCGTCATATCGCACCCACTTC
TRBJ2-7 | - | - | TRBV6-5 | CASSEGNSYEQYF | TGTGCCAGCAGTGAAGGGAACTCCTACGAGCAGTACTTC
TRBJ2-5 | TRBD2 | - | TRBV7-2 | CASSRTSGSGETQYF | TGTGCCAGCAGTCGAACTAGCGGGAGTGGCGAGACCCAGTACTTC
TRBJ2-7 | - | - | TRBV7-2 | CASSLKGDEQYF | TGTGCCAGCAGCTTAAAGGGCGACGAGCAGTACTTC
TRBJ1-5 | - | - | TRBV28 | CASSENPGGAHQPQHF | TGTGCCAGCAGTGAAAACCCCGGGGGGGCGCATCAGCCCCAGCATTTT
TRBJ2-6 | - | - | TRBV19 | CASNFRRGQISGANVLTF | TGTGCCAGTAATTTTCGGCGGGGGCAGATCTCTGGGGCCAACGTCCTGACTTTC
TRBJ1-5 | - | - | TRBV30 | CAWTPGESNQPQHF | TGTGCCTGGACTCCAGGGGAAAGCAATCAGCCCCAGCATTTT
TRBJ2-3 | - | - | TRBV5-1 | CASSWTERKSTDTQYF | TGCGCCAGCAGCTGGACGGAGCGGAAAAGCACAGATACGCAGTATTTT
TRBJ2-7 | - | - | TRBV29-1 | CSAGFDEQYF | TGCAGCGCAGGATTCGACGAGCAGTACTTC
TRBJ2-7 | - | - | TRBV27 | CASSSPGLTYEQYF | TGCGCCAGCAGTTCCCCCGGGCTCACCTACGAGCAGTACTTC
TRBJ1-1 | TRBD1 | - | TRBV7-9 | CASNTPGQGHTEAFF | TGTGCCAGCAACACTCCGGGACAGGGACACACTGAAGCTTTCTTT
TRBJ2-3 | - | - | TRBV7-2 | CASSLPGADTQYF | TGTGCCAGCAGCTTACCAGGGGCCGATACGCAGTATTTT
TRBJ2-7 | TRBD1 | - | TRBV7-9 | CASSRSGTGSYEQYF | TGTGCCAGCAGCCGCTCCGGGACAGGGTCCTACGAGCAGTACTTC